The table lists the clone carrying this T cell receptor beta chain with a few counts. The antigen is undetermined. Survey-level immunoSEQ v3.0 assays were run. Sequencing aimed to cover about 35,000-55,000 T-cell genomes per sample. The table came from immunoSEQ multiplex PCR; TCRdb's copy has only in-frame clones and leaves some out. The data contain 20,000 to 25,000 clones, under 90% of them singletons. The entry originates in a study of long-term antiretroviral therapy in people with HIV. As for the study in general: The study's earliest collections predate the 2015 immediate-ART recommendation by about a decade. Study results and limitations: Whereas controls had wider CDR3 length ranges, HIV repertoires had narrower ones.

The CDR3 extends over 13 amino acids. The V and J ends lost 2 bases and 5 bases respectively, with 9 bases between them. The germline CDR1 and CDR2 sequences are MNHEY and SVGAGI. Every one of the donors gave at least one pre-ART PBMC sample and at least two post-ART PBMC samples. The V gene is TRBV6-5, the J gene TRBJ1-2; possibly TRBD1 for D (6 bases). This clonotype originated in a man in his forties or fifties with HIV. Sequencing used unsorted PBMCs, obtained 0.5 years before starting antiretroviral therapy. The DNA for the CDR3 is TGTGCCAGCAGTTACACGAGGGGGTATGGCTACACCTTC. This translates into CASSYTRGYGYTF.